Shown below are 13 T cell receptor beta chains from a single sample sequenced in a study of cytomegalovirus exposure and HLA in healthy donors. The PCR made use of 60 Vbeta and 13 Jbeta primers. Libraries were prepared by immunoSEQ multiplex PCR; TCRdb keeps only in-frame clonotypes and omits some of them. The sample includes some 130,000 clones, about 68% of them seen just once. Sequencing was carried out using PBMCs. These receptors originate from a human donor in good health.

Only a few counts were recorded for this clone. The chain joins TRBV9 to TRBJ1-1, with 8 bases identical to TRBD1. Germline V gene lookup returns CDR1 SGDLS and CDR2 YYNGEE. The CDR3 spans 15 residues. Losses at the gene ends were 4 bases for V and 5 bases for J; bases not matched to a gene: 10. CDR3 coding DNA: TGTGCCAGCAGCCCCCGTCCAGGGGGCGGGACTGAAGCTTTCTTT. It codes for CASSPRPGGGTEAFF.

The V and J genes are TRBV9 and TRBJ2-2; 13 positions agree with TRBD2. The junction had 8 bases not matched to a gene; V was cut back by 4 bases and J by 2 bases. The CDR3 totals 18 residues. CDR1 SGDLS and CDR2 YYNGEE come from the germline V gene. DNA of the CDR3: TGTGCCAGCAGCATCCAGCGACTAGCGGGAGGTAACACCGGGGAGCTGTTTTTT. It codes for CASSIQRLAGGNTGELFF.

This chain joins TRBV7-8 and TRBJ2-7; 8 positions agree with TRBD2. Trimming at V came to 5 bases and at J to 1 base, leaving 13 bases not matched to a gene. Looked up from germline, CDR1 is SGHVS and CDR2 is FQNEAQ. CDR3 length equals 17 residues. The chain's CDR3 is CASSPPPGLGGSYEQYF. DNA for the CDR3: TGTGCCAGCAGCCCACCTCCGGGACTAGGCGGATCCTACGAGCAGTACTTC.

The sample holds a few counts of this clone. This chain joins TRBV18 and TRBJ1-1; maybe TRBD1 (5 bases). This CDR3 contains 15 residues. Germline V gene data show CDR1 as KGHSH and CDR2 as LQKENI. Deletions cut 5 bases from V and 5 bases from J, with 18 bases between. CDR3 bases: TGTGCCAGCTCAGAAGCCAGGGATATGAGGACTGAAGCTTTCTTT. This gives the protein CASSEARDMRTEAFF.

J is TRBJ2-7 and V is TRBV5-4, with 12 positions matching TRBD2. The CDR3 sequence is 18 residues long. V gave up 5 bases and J gave up 0 bases; unmatched junction bases: 12. Germline CDR1 reads SGHNT; CDR2 reads YYREEE (reference sequence). In nucleotides, the CDR3 is TGTGCCAGCAGTCCCGGACTAGCGGGAACCCCGAGCTCCTACGAGCAGTACTTC. Translating it yields CASSPGLAGTPSSYEQYF.

The chain uses TRBV6-1 and TRBJ2-7, with D tentatively TRBD2 (6 bases). The CDR3 has 13 amino acids. V was clipped by 4 bases and J by 1 base, with 8 bases between them. Germline loops: CDR1 MNHNS, CDR2 SASEGT. For the CDR3, the DNA is TGTGCCAGCAGTGGTAGCGGTTCCTACGAGCAGTACTTC. Protein sequence: CASSGSGSYEQYF.

The chain couples TRBV11-3 to TRBJ2-7, with 11 bases fitting TRBD2. V dropped 5 bases and J dropped 0; count of bases not matched to a gene: 0. The CDR3 contains 14 residues. From germline, CDR1 is SGHNT and CDR2 YENEEA. In DNA, the CDR3 is TGTGCCAGCAGCACTAGCGGGAGCTCCTACGAGCAGTACTTC. Translated: CASSTSGSSYEQYF.

The chain joins TRBV7-2 to TRBJ1-1, with D possibly being TRBD1 (5 bases). The CDR3 is 15 residues long. V lost 5 bases and J 2 bases, leaving 15 bases between the germline ends. Germline CDR1 SGHTA, CDR2 FQGNSA. The CDR3 spells CASSKPGLKNTEAFF. For the CDR3, the DNA is TGTGCCAGCAGCAAACCGGGACTGAAAAACACTGAAGCTTTCTTT.

This chain links TRBV4-3 with TRBJ2-5; D may be TRBD1 (6 bases). CDR1 LGHNA and CDR2 YSLEER come from the germline V gene. This CDR3 region has 17 residues. V was shortened by 0 bases and J by 5 bases, with 19 bases between the two germline ends. The CDR3 sequence is CASSQEVQGTFGETQYF. CDR3 in DNA: TGCGCCAGCAGCCAAGAAGTTCAGGGGACCTTCGGGGAGACCCAGTACTTC.

V gene TRBV21-1 combines with J gene TRBJ2-3; TRBD1, the D gene given by the table, was not confirmed from the DNA. TRBV21-1 is a pseudogene. CDR3 length equals 14 residues. This CDR3 is CASSTNRVVDTQYF. The CDR3 DNA reads as TGTGCCAGCAGCACTAACAGGGTGGTAGATACGCAGTATTTT.

V gene TRBV9 combines with J gene TRBJ2-3; TRBD2 agrees at 11 bases. J was trimmed by 3 bases and V by 4 bases; bases with no gene match: 4. Germline CDR1 and CDR2: SGDLS and YYNGEE. This CDR3 spans 15 amino acids. The CDR3 spells CASSLSGRATDTQYF. For the CDR3, the DNA is TGTGCCAGCAGCCTTAGCGGGAGGGCGACAGATACGCAGTATTTT. Full variable domain (missing parts from reference TRBV9 and TRBJ2-3): DSGVTQTPKHLITATGQRVTLRCSPRSGDLSVYWYQQSLDQGLQFLIQYYNGEERAKGNILERFSAQQFPDLHSELNLSSLELGDSALYFCASSLSGRATDTQYFGPGTRLTVL.

This clone was seen a single time. The chain carries TRBV28 and TRBJ2-7, with 8 bases lining up with TRBD1. The germline V gene encodes CDR1 MDHEN and CDR2 SYDVKM. The ends lost 5 bases at V and 0 bases at J; junction bases unmatched: 6. The CDR3 spans 15 residues. CDR3 loop: CASSGQGPSSYEQYF. The CDR3 bases are TGTGCCAGCAGTGGACAGGGCCCAAGCTCCTACGAGCAGTACTTC.

The rearrangement links TRBV5-1 to TRBJ2-2, with D possibly matching TRBD1 (5 bases). Germline values: CDR1 SGHRS, CDR2 YFSETQ. The CDR3 spans 16 residues. Deletions cut 5 bases from V and 4 bases from J, with 18 bases between. The CDR3 bases are TGCGCCAGCAGTCTGGTCTCAGGGATGGGCACCGGGGAGCTGTTTTTT. Its protein is CASSLVSGMGTGELFF.